This T cell receptor beta chain derives from a study of T-cell reconstitution after alpha-beta-depleted transplantation in children. Study-level results: Fresh T-cell production supplied most of the T-cell counts and diversity seen one year after transplant.

This clonotype was detected many times. Its antigen is undetermined. Preparing the TCRbeta library involved the use of unique molecular identifiers. TCRdb passed the PCR reads through MiXCR, listing each CDR3 protein once. The sample has roughly 280,000 distinct CDR3 sequences, around 10% seen once; the top ten hold about a quarter. The TCR was taken from a male patient aged 2-15 years who had a stem cell transplant for chronic granulomatous disease, so the T cells may come from the graft donor. The sample was peripheral blood, taken 180 days after TCRalphabeta/CD19-depleted stem cell transplant.

CDR3 region: CASSFTGTNTGELFF. In nucleotides, the CDR3 is TGCGCCAGCAGCTTTACGGGCACGAACACCGGGGAGCTGTTTTTT. The chain couples TRBV5-1 to TRBJ2-2; no clear D. The V and J ends lost 2 bases and 0 bases respectively, with 8 bases between them. Germline V gives CDR1 SGHRS, CDR2 YFSETQ. The CDR3 has 15 residues. Full variable domain (rest looked up from reference TRBV5-1 and TRBJ2-2): KAGVTQTPRYLIKTRGQQVTLSCSPISGHRSVSWYQQTPGQGLQFLFEYFSETQRNKGNFPGRFSGRQFSNSRSEMNVSTLELGDSALYLCASSFTGTNTGELFFGEGSRLTVL.